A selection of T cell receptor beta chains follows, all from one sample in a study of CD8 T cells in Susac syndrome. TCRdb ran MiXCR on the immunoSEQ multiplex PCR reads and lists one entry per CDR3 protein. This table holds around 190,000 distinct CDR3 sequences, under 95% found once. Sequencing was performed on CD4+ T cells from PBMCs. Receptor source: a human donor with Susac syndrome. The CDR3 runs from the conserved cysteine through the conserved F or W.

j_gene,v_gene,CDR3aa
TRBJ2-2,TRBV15,CATSPGLEIGGELFF
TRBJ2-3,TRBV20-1,CSARSDLSTDTQYF
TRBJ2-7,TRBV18,CASSPTADRGSYEQYF
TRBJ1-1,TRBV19,CASSPFSVGNTEAFF
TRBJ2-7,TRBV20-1,CSARATTSGYEQYF
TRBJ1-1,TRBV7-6,CASSLAAVNTEAFF
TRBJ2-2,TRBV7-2,CASSLGGEYTGELFF
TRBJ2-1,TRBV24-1,CATSVTSGGVREQFF
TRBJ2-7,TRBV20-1,CSASKTSGGYEQYF
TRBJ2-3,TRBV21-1,CASSRHSGESNTDTQYF
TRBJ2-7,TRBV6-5,CASTTRGKQYF
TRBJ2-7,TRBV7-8,CASGSGGYGEQYF
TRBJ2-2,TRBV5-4,CASSPTGGAGGELFF
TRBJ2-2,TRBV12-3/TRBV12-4,CASSLTGADTGELFF
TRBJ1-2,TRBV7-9,CASSLGSQDYGYTF
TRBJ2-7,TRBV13,CASSLDGTAYEQHF
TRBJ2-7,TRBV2,CASSGSATSGSYEQYF
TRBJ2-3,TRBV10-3,CATARRTDTQYF
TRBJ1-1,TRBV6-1,CASRGDSSVMNTEAFF
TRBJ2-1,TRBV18,CASSLSSGGPLDEQFF
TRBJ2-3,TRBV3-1,CASSQAPNTDTQYF
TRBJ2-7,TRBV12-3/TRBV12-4,CASRSSGGSNEQYF
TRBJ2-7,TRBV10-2,CASSGTPPYEQYF
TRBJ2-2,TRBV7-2,CASRQDRATGELFF
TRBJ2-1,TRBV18,CASSPRRETSSYNEQFF
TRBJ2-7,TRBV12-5,CASGSPDASSYEQYF
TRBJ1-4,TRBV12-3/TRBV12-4,CASSAQGEKLFF
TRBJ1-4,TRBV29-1,CSVTEQGAANEKLFF
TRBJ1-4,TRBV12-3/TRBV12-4,CASRPRTGNEKLFF
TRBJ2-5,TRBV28,CASNGGGQETQYF
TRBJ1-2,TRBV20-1,CSARVTGGRGYGYTF
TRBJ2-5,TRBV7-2,CASSLNLAGGPDQETQYF
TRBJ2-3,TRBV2,CATRGISTDTQYF
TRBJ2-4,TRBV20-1,CSARPEVLNIQYF
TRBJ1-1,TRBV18,CASSPSQTWTEAFF
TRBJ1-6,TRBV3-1,CASSYISGEDSPLHF
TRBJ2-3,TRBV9,CPAPDTDTQYF
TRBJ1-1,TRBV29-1,CSATDRGNTEAFF
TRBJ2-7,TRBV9,CASSVAGQGGTEQYF
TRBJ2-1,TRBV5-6,CASTIRGGLYNEQFF
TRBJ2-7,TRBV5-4,CASSLTSDRAYEQYF
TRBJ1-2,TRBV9,CASSQTANYGYTF
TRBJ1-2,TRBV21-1,CASSKALGYTF